Listed below are T cell receptor beta chains from one sample, sequenced in a study of cytomegalovirus exposure and HLA in healthy donors. Method: immunoSEQ multiplex PCR; TCRdb's copy keeps in-frame clones and lacks some. The sample records 180,000 or so clones, approximately 72% being singletons. Material: PBMCs. Receptors were obtained from a human donor in good health. The CDR3 runs from the conserved cysteine through the conserved F or W. D genes are given only for firm matches. Part of the rows lack a size; the others show once, few, many or a class for expanded clones.

V	size	J	D	DNA	CDR3
TRBV23-1	-	TRBJ1-5	TRBD1	TGCGCCAGCACAGAGGACAGGGGGAATCAGCCCCAGCATTTT	CASTEDRGNQPQHF
TRBV12-5	-	TRBJ1-1	TRBD1	TGTGCTAGTGGTTTGGTAATTCAGGGGGCCCTGGGGACTGAAGCTTTCTTT	CASGLVIQGALGTEAFF
TRBV5-1	-	TRBJ1-5	TRBD1	TGCGCCAGCAGCTTGGGGGGACAGGGAGGGGGTCAGCCCCAGCATTTT	CASSLGGQGGGQPQHF
TRBV7-9	-	TRBJ2-7	TRBD2	TGTGCCAGCAGACGCTCTAGCGGGGGGGTGTACGAGCAGTACTTC	CASRRSSGGVYEQYF
TRBV6-5	-	TRBJ2-5	-	TGTGCCAGCACCTACTTGGAGACCCAGTACTTC	CASTYLETQYF
TRBV10-3	-	TRBJ2-1	-	TGTGCCATCAGTGACTTAGCGGACAATGAGCAGTTCTTC	CAISDLADNEQFF
TRBV6-5	-	TRBJ1-2	-	TGTGCCAGCAGGAGACAGACTAACTATGGCTACACCTTC	CASRRQTNYGYTF
TRBV25-1	once	TRBJ1-6	-	TGTGCCAGCAGTAGGGGAAGCTCCTATAATTCACCCCTCCACTTT	CASSRGSSYNSPLHF
TRBV5-4	-	TRBJ2-7	-	TGTGCCAGCAGCTTGGGGCTAGCGACCGACTCCTACGAGCAGTACTTC	CASSLGLATDSYEQYF
TRBV2	-	TRBJ2-3	TRBD2	TGTGCCAGCACCCGTCTAGCGGGGGGCACAGATACGCAGTATTTT	CASTRLAGGTDTQYF
TRBV27	-	TRBJ1-6	-	TGTGCCAGCAGTTTTCGGGGGTATTCACCCCTCCACTTT	CASSFRGYSPLHF
TRBV9	-	TRBJ2-5	-	TGTGCCAGCAGCGTCGGGGCAGGGGAAGAGACCCAGTACTTC	CASSVGAGEETQYF
TRBV9	-	TRBJ2-7	-	TGTGCCAGCAGCGCCCTCCCTATGGGGGCGTTCTACGAGCAGTACTTC	CASSALPMGAFYEQYF
TRBV19	-	TRBJ1-1	-	TGTGCCAGTAGTCTTTCAGGGCACACTGAAGCTTTCTTT	CASSLSGHTEAFF
TRBV7-2	-	TRBJ2-7	TRBD1	TGTGCCAGCAGCTCGTTGGACAGGTACGAGCAGTACTTC	CASSSLDRYEQYF
TRBV9	-	TRBJ2-2	-	TGTGCCAGCACGGATACAGGCCTACTGAACACCGGGGAGCTGTTTTTT	CASTDTGLLNTGELFF
TRBV7-9	-	TRBJ1-1	-	TGTGCCAGCAGTCCAGCCGGGTGGCAGCCGAACACTGAAGCTTTCTTT	CASSPAGWQPNTEAFF
TRBV9	-	TRBJ1-4	-	TGTGCCAGCAGCGCCACAGGGACTAATGAAAAACTGTTTTTT	CASSATGTNEKLFF
TRBV6-1	-	TRBJ1-5	-	TGTGCCAGCAGTGGAACAGGCAATCAGCCCCAGCATTTT	CASSGTGNQPQHF
TRBV4-3	-	TRBJ2-2	-	TGCGCCAGCAGCCAAGATTCACAGATAACTACCGGGGAGCTGTTTTTT	CASSQDSQITTGELFF
TRBV5-1	-	TRBJ2-2	TRBD1	TGCGCCAGCAGCCCTGGACAGGGGCTAGGCAGAACCGGGGAGCTGTTTTTT	CASSPGQGLGRTGELFF
TRBV7-6	-	TRBJ2-2	-	TGTGCCAGCAGCCCGCGGGGACTCCCGAACACCGGGGAGCTGTTTTTT	CASSPRGLPNTGELFF
TRBV13	-	TRBJ2-5	TRBD2	TGTGCCAGCAGCTCCCTCCAGAAGAGCGGGGGGACCTACTTC	CASSSLQKSGGTYF
TRBV5-1	-	TRBJ2-5	TRBD1	TGCGCCAGCAGCTTGGAGGGCAGGGGGGAGACCCAGTACTTC	CASSLEGRGETQYF